The present entry profiles one T cell receptor (beta chain) with its context. For the second PCR, which ran for about 7 to 11 cycles, a sample-barcoded 5' primer and a J-beta primer mix were used. MiXCR was run by TCRdb on the 5' RACE reads, yielding one entry per CDR3 protein. The sample has fewer than 700,000 distinct CDR3 sequences, about 43% seen once. Each donor gave 9 to 10 milliliters of peripheral blood. Extractions gave at least 6 micrograms of total RNA per sample. The ends lost 5 bases at V and 5 bases at J; junction bases unmatched: 8. Germline CDR1 is MNHEY and CDR2 is SVGEGT. The CDR3 contains 14 residues. These data belong to a study of blood T cells in healthy people across ages.

The chain recombines TRBV6-2 or TRBV6-3 with TRBJ1-1, with 7 bases that match TRBD1. Sequencing input: blood. The sequence was obtained from an elderly man in good health. CDR3 bases: TGTGCCAGCAGTAAACGACAGGGTCAAACTGAAGCTTTCTTT. It is translated as CASSKRQGQTEAFF.